This T cell receptor beta chain was obtained from a study of blood T cell repertoires in COVID-19 (TCRdb year 2020). The study in broad terms: Samples covering the acute and convalescent phases of COVID-19 were provided by collaborators in the United States, Italy and Spain. The samples were drawn from the first 160 participants of the ongoing ImmuneRACE study and from some 1,300 subjects provided by 6 global collaborators. A freely available public database, intended as a resource for researchers studying the immune response to SARS-CoV-2, is where the repertoires were released. Where available, HLA class I and class II types were taken from metadata supplied by the sample provider and were not determined by assay-based typing. The prospective study material was composed of cDNA or gDNA derived from T cells, B-cell-depleted T cells, or PBMCs. Deeply sampled blood TCRbeta repertoires from subjects exposed to, actively infected with, or recovered from COVID-19 were included in the dataset. The sample metadata nearly always contained a de-identified subject ID, COVID-19 status, age in years and sex. The paper's findings and limits, for the study overall: Clinical and demographic metadata were provided uncurated, with the amount varying by source and participant.

In the case of this clone: Its antigen is not yet known. No base quality information exists; no much larger clone differs at one position. This same CDR3 is encoded by further DNA sequences in the sample.

Taken from the germline V gene (reference sequence), the CDR1 and CDR2 loops are LNHDA and SQIVND. Deletion took 3 bases off V and 1 base off J, with a span of 9 bases between the germline ends. There are 15 amino acids in the CDR3, from cysteine to phenylalanine inclusive. Only the CDR3 portion is preserved as DNA: 45 bases, with reading frame beginning at the first base. One collaborating source in Seattle enrolled patients while the patients were actively infected and followed the patients over time throughout the course of disease. Whole blood was collected in K2EDTA tubes by collaborating institutions according to the institutions' own protocols. For TCRbeta analysis, collaborator samples were shipped as frozen whole blood, as isolated PBMCs, or as DNA extracted from either sample type. The immunoSEQ Assay, a bias-controlled multiplex PCR, was used to amplify TCRbeta CDR3 regions from genomic DNA. The study's processing was this. The number of nucleated cells in each sample was estimated from the amplification of reference gene primers within the assay. To quantify the absolute abundance of each unique TCRbeta CDR3 rearrangement, sequence reads were collapsed and filtered. For each sample, productive Simpson clonality was calculated by taking the square root of Simpson's diversity index across productive rearrangements. This is the immuneACCESS table as TCRdb keeps it, with only in-frame sequences that have V and J called. A part of the clones is gone; compared with another copy, unresolved V genes explain less than half, and the rest is unexplained. V and J calls and clone size are as listed in that table; D and trimming were resolved from the DNA. This sample has a few hundred thousand clones in its table, and around 90% of those were observed once. The ten top clones hold 2.1% of the sample.

The chain couples TRBV19 to TRBJ1-4; TRBD1 is a possible D gene, resting on 5 matching bases. The receptor was derived from a woman aged 55-69 years with COVID-19, enrolled during active disease. Sequenced input: peripheral blood. CDR3 loop: CASSIGGGTNEKLFF. The nucleotide sequence reads TGTGCCAGTAGTATTGGCGGGGGAACTAATGAAAAACTGTTTTTT.